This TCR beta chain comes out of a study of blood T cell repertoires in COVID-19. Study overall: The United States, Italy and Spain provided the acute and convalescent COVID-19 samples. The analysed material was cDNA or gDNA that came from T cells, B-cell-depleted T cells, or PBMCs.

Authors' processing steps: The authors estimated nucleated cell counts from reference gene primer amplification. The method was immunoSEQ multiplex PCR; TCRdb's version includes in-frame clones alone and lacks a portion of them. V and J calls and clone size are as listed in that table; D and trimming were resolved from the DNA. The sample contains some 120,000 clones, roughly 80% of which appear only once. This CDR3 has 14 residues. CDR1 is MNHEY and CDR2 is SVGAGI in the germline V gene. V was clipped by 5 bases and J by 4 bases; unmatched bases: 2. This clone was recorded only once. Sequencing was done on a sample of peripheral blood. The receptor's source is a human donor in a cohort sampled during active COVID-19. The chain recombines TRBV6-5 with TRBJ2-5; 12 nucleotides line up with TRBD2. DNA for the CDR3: TGTGCCAGCAGTACGGGACTAGCGGGAGAGACCCAGTACTTC. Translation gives CASSTGLAGETQYF.